This T cell receptor beta chain appears in the sequencing data of a study of shared clonotypes between healthy human individuals (dated by TCRdb to the early 2020s). Looking at the study overall: The cohort comprised a couple of women and three men aged 18 to 49 years. Per donor, three plates each were used for CD4 naive and CD4 memory, two for CD8 naive, and one for CD8 memory. Blood TCR repertoires of roughly five healthy adults were deeply sequenced to estimate repertoire size and the extent of clonotype sharing between individuals. Different laboratories and diverse techniques were used to prepare libraries and sequence TCR repertoires, to increase sequencing depth and limit assay-specific biases. Per donor, leukapheresis produced somewhere between about 0.94 and 9 billion PBMCs.

Summary of the overall study and its limitations: Across a handful of donors, approximately 5% of naive CD4, approximately 3.6% of naive CD8, about 2% of memory CD4, and approximately 0.4% of memory CD8 clonotypes were shared. Compared with non-shared clonotypes, clonotypes shared by all four sorted-subset donors had higher generation probabilities. Naive subsets generally had larger estimated clonotype richness than memory subsets. Because the study included a small number of donors, the genetic and exposure-history diversity represented was limited. Pairwise subsampling led to the expectation that sequencing depth would affect the degree of clonotype sharing among donors. Incomplete sequencing was indicated by rarefaction of sorted-subset datasets, despite the large sequencing depth. Only blood was sampled, and tissue TCR repertoires likely differ from those in blood.

Using the deep immunoSEQ assay, TCR CDR3 regions were amplified from genomic DNA by multiplex PCR. Genomic DNA extracted from each cell subset was distributed evenly over all wells of several immunoSEQ 96-well plates, and each plate served as one replicate. Each replicate PCR for sorted subsets received 200 ng genomic DNA, equal to roughly 29,000 T cell genomes. Purified libraries were quantified with a Qubit 3.0 fluorometer, sized on a Bioanalyzer 2100, and re-quantified with the KAPA Library Quantification kit. Each immunoSEQ 96-well plate was sequenced on its own single-read 150-cycle Illumina NextSeq 550 flow cell. The paper's processing steps were these. The immunoSEQ output contained only junctional sequences without quality scores, so filtering could not match that applied to full-length reads. Sequences were annotated with PyIR, a Python wrapper for IgBLAST v1.9, and V/J genes and CDR3 were assigned using IMGT germline references. Reads were filtered out if the reads had weak V/J assignments (E-value above 1e-6), no CDR3, stop codons, out-of-frame junctions, or ambiguous translated residues. V3J clonotypes were defined as sequences sharing an identical inferred V gene, J gene, and CDR3 amino acid sequence. The percentage overlap between two repertoires was calculated by dividing the number of shared unique clonotypes by the size of the smaller repertoire. RTK rarefaction, the Chao1 estimator, and Recon v2.1 estimates of unobserved clonotypes were used to assess repertoire richness. For all TCRbeta clonotypes obtained by the gDNA method from a handful of donors, generation probabilities were computed with OLGA. The source is immuneACCESS, and TCRdb retained only in-frame sequences with V and J called. Part of the clones is not carried over; for the studies checked, unresolved V genes explain less than half of this, and the remainder is unexplained. V and J calls and clone size are as listed in that table; D and trimming were resolved from the DNA. The sample table records about 1.5 million clones; roughly 98% of these occur just once. The ten largest clonotypes hold roughly 0.4% of the sample.

Donors were healthy HIV-negative adults with no recently reported acute infections or vaccinations. Every donor was a Caucasian adult residing in Nashville, Tennessee, USA. CD4+ T cells were enriched by magnetic negative selection, after which naive cells were positively selected on CD45RA and the negative fraction was taken as the memory subset. After blood collection by leukapheresis, PBMCs were isolated using Ficoll-Histopaque density gradient centrifugation and then cryopreserved in the vapor phase of liquid nitrogen. Analytical flow cytometry was used to check the purity and quantity of every magnetically sorted T cell population. Each sorted fraction had its genomic DNA isolated and then quantified by UV absorbance on a Nanodrop 2000c. Taken from cysteine to phenylalanine, the CDR3 has 15 residues. The read is trimmed to its CDR3 DNA, 45 bases read in frame from base 1. Trimming at the junction amounts to 5 bases on V and 3 bases on J, and the germline ends lie 17 bases apart. CDR1 and CDR2 are drawn from the germline V gene (reference sequence): SEHNR, FQNEAQ.

To note about this clone: Its antigen target is currently unknown. No base qualities exist here, and no much larger clone lies one base off it.

This chain is built from TRBV7-9 and TRBJ2-7, and possibly TRBD2, on 6 matching bases. Sequencing was carried out using naive CD4+ T cells sorted from blood. What the cell subset or site label conveys for this sample: CD45RA+ positively selected. The sequence came from a man under 40 in good health. The CDR3 protein sequence reads: CASSLEAGSFYEQYF. The DNA is as follows: TGTGCCAGCAGCCTCGAAGCGGGCTCGTTCTACGAGCAGTACTTC.